This entry features one TCR beta chain sequence. Sequencing used immunoSEQ multiplex PCR; TCRdb keeps in-frame clones, though not all of them. The sample shows roughly 280,000 clones, 70% to 90% of them seen only once. The data derive from a study of blood T cell repertoires in COVID-19. Overall study context: Acute-phase and convalescent COVID-19 samples originated in the United States, Italy and Spain. PBMCs, B-cell-depleted T cells, or T cells were the source of the cDNA or gDNA that made up the material.

CDR3 length: 16 residues. J gave up 7 bases and V 5 bases, and 16 bases lay outside the gene matches. The germline V gene encodes CDR1 SGHVS and CDR2 FQNEAQ. The rearrangement links TRBV7-8 to TRBJ2-7; 8 nucleotides align to TRBD1. The material sequenced was peripheral blood. The receptor was derived from a man aged 55 to 70 who had recovered from COVID-19. CDR3 sequence: CASSPLVGRGLWEQYF. DNA of the CDR3: TGTGCCAGCAGCCCCTTAGTTGGCAGGGGGCTTTGGGAGCAGTACTTC. The entire variable domain, with the rest obtained from reference TRBV7-8 and TRBJ2-7, is as follows: GAGVSQSPRYKVAKRGQDVALRCDPISGHVSLFWYQQALGQGPEFLTYFQNEAQLDKSGLPSDRFFAERPEGSVSTLKIQRTQQEDSAVYLCASSPLVGRGLWEQYFGPGTRLTVT.